What follows are 14 T cell receptor beta chains derived from one specimen sequenced in a study of blood T cell repertoires in COVID-19. Libraries were prepared by immunoSEQ multiplex PCR; TCRdb keeps only in-frame clonotypes and omits some of them. The sample consists of about 55,000 clones, around 70% of them appearing once. The specimen sequenced was peripheral blood. The origin of the receptors is a woman in her 70s with acute or convalescent COVID-19.

The V and J genes are TRBV5-1 and TRBJ2-5, with 9 bases that match TRBD2. V shed 0 bases and J 6 bases; nucleotides not matched to a gene: 9. The CDR3 covers 16 residues. Germline V lookup: CDR1 SGHRS, CDR2 YFSETQ. Here the CDR3 reads CASSLAARGGQKTQYF. In DNA, the CDR3 is TGCGCCAGCAGCTTGGCGGCGCGGGGGGGCCAGAAGACCCAGTACTTC.

The V call is TRBV6-5, the J call TRBJ1-2; possible D gene TRBD1, 5 bases. Per the germline V gene, CDR1 is MNHEY and CDR2 is SVGAGI. The CDR3 totals 16 residues. Trimming removed 2 bases at V and 4 bases at J, with 17 bases between. The CDR3 coding sequence is TGTGCCAGCAGTTACCTATCCCGCGGGGGGACCTATGGCTACACCTTC. It is translated as CASSYLSRGGTYGYTF.

The V call is TRBV27, the J call TRBJ1-6; 12 bases are shared with TRBD1. V was clipped by 0 bases and J by 6 bases; unmatched bases: 9. Germline loops: CDR1 MNHEY, CDR2 SMNVEV (reference sequence). The CDR3 runs 19 residues. For the CDR3, the DNA is TGTGCCAGCAGTTTATCTGCACTACCGGGACAGGGGGCTAATTCACCCCTCCACTTT. The encoded protein is CASSLSALPGQGANSPLHF.

CDR3 bases: TGTGCCAGCAGCCCATCCGCGCGGGCTGAAGCTTTCTTT. As protein: CASSPSARAEAFF. The V and J genes are TRBV4-2 and TRBJ1-1; no reliable D call. The germline V gene encodes CDR1 LGHNA and CDR2 YNFKEQ. This CDR3 contains 13 residues. V lost 4 bases and J lost 6, with 12 bases in between.

The chain employs TRBV5-4 and TRBJ1-2; 8 bases fit TRBD1. This CDR3 has 16 amino acids. Germline CDR1 is SGHNT and CDR2 is YYREEE (reference sequence). The V gene end was trimmed by 5 bases and the J gene end by 8 bases; junction bases not matched to a gene: 17. As DNA, the CDR3 is TGTGCCAGCAGACCGAAAAGACAGGGGCTGTCTTGGGGCTACACCTTC. Translation: CASRPKRQGLSWGYTF.

This rearrangement joins TRBV6-5 to TRBJ1-1, with 9 bases aligning to TRBD1. Germline lookup yields CDR1 MNHEY and CDR2 SVGAGI. V lost 2 bases, J lost 2 bases, and 3 bases stayed unmatched. This CDR3 comprises 15 residues. As DNA, the CDR3 is TGTGCCAGCAGTTACCGGGGACAGGGAAACACTGAAGCTTTCTTT. It yields the protein CASSYRGQGNTEAFF.

J is TRBJ1-1 and V is TRBV6-6; 7 bases align to TRBD1. Trimming took 6 bases from V and 10 from J; bases not matched to a gene: 11. This CDR3 has 13 residues. Germline lookup yields CDR1 MNHNY and CDR2 SVGAGI (reference sequence). The CDR3 loop is CASRNGQARRAFF. CDR3 DNA sequence: TGTGCCAGCAGAAACGGACAGGCGAGACGAGCTTTCTTT.

This rearrangement joins TRBV19 to TRBJ2-2; 14 bases map to TRBD2. V was pared by 7 bases and J by 3 bases, with 7 bases of the junction left unmatched. CDR3 length equals 17 residues. Germline V gene data show CDR1 as LNHDA and CDR2 as SQIVND (reference sequence). CDR3 in amino acids: CASKKGLAGDYTGELFF. As DNA, the CDR3 is TGTGCCAGTAAGAAGGGACTAGCGGGGGATTACACCGGGGAGCTGTTTTTT.

Only a few counts were recorded for this clone. J is TRBJ2-1 and V is TRBV5-1; weak D call: TRBD2 (7 bases). Looked up from germline, CDR1 is SGHRS and CDR2 is YFSETQ. The V end lost 4 bases, the J end lost 5 bases, and 16 bases lay between the germline ends. This CDR3 comprises 15 residues. CDR3 bases: TGCGCCAGCAGCGGGGGGGCATTAGGGAACAATGAGCAGTTCTTC. Translated: CASSGGALGNNEQFF.

V and J are TRBV5-8 and TRBJ1-2, with 11 bases matching TRBD1. The V gene's germline CDR1 is SGHTS and CDR2 YDEGEE. V was pared by 4 bases and J by 2 bases, with 4 bases of the junction left unmatched. The CDR3 is 15 residues long. As DNA, the CDR3 is TGTGCCAGCAGCCCTGGGACAGGGGGGAACTATGGCTACACCTTC. It yields the protein CASSPGTGGNYGYTF.

This chain connects TRBV6-5 to TRBJ2-3; 8 bases match TRBD1. The CDR3 is made up of 14 amino acids. The trim removed 8 bases at V and 1 base at J, leaving 5 bases unmatched. The germline V gene encodes CDR1 MNHEY and CDR2 SVGAGI. The CDR3 bases are TGTGCCAGCCTCCTGGACAGGGGCACAGATACGCAGTATTTT. Its translation: CASLLDRGTDTQYF.

This chain connects TRBV18 to TRBJ1-3; D not certain. The CDR3 loop spans 16 amino acids. The germline CDR1 and CDR2 sequences are KGHSH and LQKENI. The germline V and J ends were trimmed by 3 bases and 0 bases, with 12 bases remaining between them. Written as DNA, the CDR3 is TGTGCCAGCTCACCTAACGGAGTAGGCTCTGGAAACACCATATATTTT. Amino acid sequence: CASSPNGVGSGNTIYF. Together with reference TRBV18 and TRBJ1-3, the CDR3 gives the full variable domain: NAGVMQNPRHLVRRRGQEARLRCSPMKGHSHVYWYRQLPEEGLKFMVYLQKENIIDESGMPKERFSAEFPKEGPSILRIQQVVRGDSAAYFCASSPNGVGSGNTIYFGEGSWLTVV.

The rearrangement uses TRBV5-5 and TRBJ2-5; perhaps TRBD1 as D (6 bases). The CDR3 length is 14 residues. CDR1 SGHKS and CDR2 YYEKEE come from the germline V gene (reference sequence). V was pared by 2 bases and J by 2 bases, with 10 bases between. The CDR3 reads CASSFYRDQETQYF. The CDR3 DNA reads TGTGCCAGCAGCTTCTACAGGGATCAAGAGACCCAGTACTTC.

The genes are TRBV7-6 and TRBJ1-3; 11 positions agree with TRBD1. The CDR3 loop spans 16 amino acids. CDR1 is SGHVS and CDR2 is FNYEAQ in the germline V gene. The V segment lost 5 bases and the J segment 4 bases; nucleotides outside the gene matches: 7. In DNA form, the CDR3 reads TGTGCCAGCAGCGGGCCCGGGACAGGGGGAGGAAACACCATATATTTT. This sequence encodes CASSGPGTGGGNTIYF.